The clone carrying this T cell receptor beta chain appeared a few times. The antigen is not known. The repertoire was sequenced with immunoSEQ multiplex PCR; TCRdb's copy has only in-frame clones and lacks some. The sample holds 15,000 to 20,000 clones, roughly four fifths seen once. The sample is drawn from a study of tumor-infiltrating lymphocytes in localized non-small cell lung cancer. Study details: Several tumor histologies, both smoking statuses, and some post-neoadjuvant chemotherapy samples were included.

Study findings and constraints: T-cell fraction did not differ between immunotypes IM1 and IM2. TCRbeta sequencing showed higher T cell infiltration in tumors than uninvolved lung.

The material sequenced was lung tumor tissue. The origin of this receptor is a human donor with non-small cell lung cancer.

The CDR3 loop reads CASSFDSIPYEQYF. Here the CDR3 DNA reads TGTGCCAGCAGCTTCGACAGTATCCCCTACGAGCAGTACTTC. This chain uses TRBV7-8 with TRBJ2-7, with D possibly being TRBD1 (5 bases). Trimming removed 3 bases from V and 2 bases from J, with 11 bases in between. The CDR3 sequence is 14 residues long. Germline CDR1 reads SGHVS; CDR2 reads FQNEAQ.